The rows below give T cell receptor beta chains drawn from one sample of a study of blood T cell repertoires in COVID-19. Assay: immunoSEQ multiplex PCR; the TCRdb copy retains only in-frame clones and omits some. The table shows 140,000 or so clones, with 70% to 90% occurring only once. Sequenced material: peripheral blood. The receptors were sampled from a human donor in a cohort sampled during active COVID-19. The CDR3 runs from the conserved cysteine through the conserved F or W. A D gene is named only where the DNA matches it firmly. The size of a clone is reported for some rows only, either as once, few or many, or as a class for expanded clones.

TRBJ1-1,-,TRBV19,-,CASSIQGLMNTEAFF,TGTGCCAGTAGTATCCAGGGCCTTATGAACACTGAAGCTTTCTTT
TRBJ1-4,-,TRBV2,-,CASTENGEANEKLFF,TGTGCCAGCACCGAAAATGGGGAGGCTAATGAAAAACTGTTTTTT
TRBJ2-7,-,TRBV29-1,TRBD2,CSVTGTSGAIYEQYF,TGCAGCGTTACCGGGACTAGCGGGGCCATCTACGAGCAGTACTTC
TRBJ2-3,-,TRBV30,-,CAWSVRGSPGKADTQYF,TGTGCCTGGAGTGTCCGTGGGAGCCCCGGGAAGGCAGATACGCAGTATTTT
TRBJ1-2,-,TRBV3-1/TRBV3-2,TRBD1,CASSQGDRAGYTF,TGTGCCAGCAGCCAAGGGGACAGGGCTGGCTACACCTTC
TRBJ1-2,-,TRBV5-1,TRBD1,CASSLYQGASNYGYTF,TGCGCCAGCAGCTTGTATCAGGGGGCTTCTAACTATGGCTACACCTTC
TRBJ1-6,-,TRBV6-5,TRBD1,CASKTGAYNSPLHF,TGTGCCAGCAAAACAGGGGCTTATAATTCACCCCTCCACTTT
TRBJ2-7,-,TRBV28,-,CASSPAGAQVHEQYF,TGTGCCAGCAGTCCGGCGGGGGCGCAGGTCCACGAGCAGTACTTC
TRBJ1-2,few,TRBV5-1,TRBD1,CASSFEGAGNGYTF,TGCGCCAGCAGCTTCGAGGGGGCAGGGAATGGCTACACCTTC
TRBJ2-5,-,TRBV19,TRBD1,CASSIGTGVRETQYF,TGTGCCAGTAGTATAGGGACAGGGGTGCGAGAGACCCAGTACTTC
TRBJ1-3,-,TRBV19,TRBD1,CASSIWPPQGEAGNTIYF,TGTGCCAGTAGTATATGGCCCCCACAGGGGGAGGCTGGAAACACCATATATTTT
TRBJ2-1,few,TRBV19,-,CASSRGGSSYNEQFF,TGTGCCAGTAGTAGGGGCGGCAGCTCCTACAATGAGCAGTTCTTC
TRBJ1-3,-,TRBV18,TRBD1,CASSRVTGSSGNTIYF,TGTGCCAGCTCACGCGTGACAGGGAGCTCTGGAAACACCATATATTTT
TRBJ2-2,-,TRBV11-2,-,CASSLVATGELFF,TGTGCCAGCAGCTTAGTAGCCACCGGGGAGCTGTTTTTT
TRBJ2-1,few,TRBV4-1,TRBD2,CASSQNPSGGTYNEQFF,TGCGCCAGCAGCCAAAATCCTAGCGGGGGCACCTACAATGAGCAGTTCTTC
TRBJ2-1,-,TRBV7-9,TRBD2,CASRLAGGGTNEQFF,TGTGCCAGCAGACTAGCGGGGGGAGGGACCAATGAGCAGTTCTTC
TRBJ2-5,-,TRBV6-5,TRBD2,CASRIGLAVPETQYF,TGTGCCAGCAGAATCGGACTAGCGGTCCCTGAGACCCAGTACTTC
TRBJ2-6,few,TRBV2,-,CASSTMGTLANVLTF,TGTGCCAGCAGTACAATGGGGACTCTGGCCAACGTCCTGACTTTC
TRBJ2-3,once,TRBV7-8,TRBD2,CASGLATDTQYF,TGTGCCAGCGGACTAGCAACAGATACGCAGTATTTT
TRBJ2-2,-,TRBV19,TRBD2,CAIRTSGSAGAGELFF,TGTGCCATTAGGACTAGCGGGAGCGCGGGGGCCGGGGAGCTGTTTTTT
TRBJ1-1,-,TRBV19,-,CASSIAGTEAFF,TGTGCCAGTAGTATAGCGGGGACTGAAGCTTTCTTT
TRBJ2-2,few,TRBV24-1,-,CATSDWNTGELFF,TGTGCCACCAGTGACTGGAACACCGGGGAGCTGTTTTTT
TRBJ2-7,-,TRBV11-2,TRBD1,CASSFPGQGIIGTYEQYF,TGTGCCAGCAGCTTTCCGGGACAGGGAATTATCGGGACCTACGAGCAGTACTTC
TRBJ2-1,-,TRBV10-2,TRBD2,CASSDDNGGADNEQFF,TGCGCCAGCAGTGATGATAACGGGGGGGCCGACAATGAGCAGTTCTTC
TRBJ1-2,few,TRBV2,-,CASSEALQADYGYTF,TGTGCCAGCAGTGAAGCGCTTCAGGCAGACTATGGCTACACCTTC
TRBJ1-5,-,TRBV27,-,CASSLGGGLASNQPQHF,TGTGCCAGCAGTTTAGGGGGGGGCCTCGCCAGCAATCAGCCCCAGCATTTT
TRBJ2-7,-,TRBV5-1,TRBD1,CASSPGQLYEQYF,TGCGCCAGCAGCCCGGGACAGCTCTACGAGCAGTACTTC
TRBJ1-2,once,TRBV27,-,CASSFGRGNYGYTF,TGTGCCAGCAGTTTTGGTCGGGGTAACTATGGCTACACCTTC
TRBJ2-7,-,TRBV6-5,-,CASSYDLKLTREQYF,TGTGCCAGCAGTTACGACCTGAAACTTACGAGGGAGCAGTACTTC
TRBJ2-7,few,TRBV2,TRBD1,CASSEGDRAYEQYF,TGTGCCAGCAGTGAGGGAGACAGGGCCTACGAGCAGTACTTC